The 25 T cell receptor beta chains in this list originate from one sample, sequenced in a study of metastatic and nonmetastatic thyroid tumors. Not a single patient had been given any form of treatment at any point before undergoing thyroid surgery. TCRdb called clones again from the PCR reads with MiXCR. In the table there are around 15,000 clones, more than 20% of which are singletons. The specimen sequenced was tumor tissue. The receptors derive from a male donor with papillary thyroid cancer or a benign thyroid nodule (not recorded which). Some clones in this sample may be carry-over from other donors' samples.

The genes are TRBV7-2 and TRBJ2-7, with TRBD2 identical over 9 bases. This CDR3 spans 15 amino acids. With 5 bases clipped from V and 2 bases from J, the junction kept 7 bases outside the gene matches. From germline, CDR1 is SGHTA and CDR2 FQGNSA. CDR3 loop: CASSPGTSPAYEQYF. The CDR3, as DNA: TGTGCCAGCAGCCCAGGGACTAGCCCTGCCTACGAGCAGTACTTC.

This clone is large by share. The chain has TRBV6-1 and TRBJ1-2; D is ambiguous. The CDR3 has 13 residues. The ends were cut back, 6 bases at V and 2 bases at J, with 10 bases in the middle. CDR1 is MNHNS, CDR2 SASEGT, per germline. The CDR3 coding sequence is TGTGCCAGCAGATCCCTAGGGAACTATGGCTACACCTTC. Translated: CASRSLGNYGYTF.

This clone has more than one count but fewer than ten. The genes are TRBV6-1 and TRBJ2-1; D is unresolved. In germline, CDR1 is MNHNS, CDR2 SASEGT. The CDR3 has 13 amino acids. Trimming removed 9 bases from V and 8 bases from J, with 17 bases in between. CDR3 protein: CASSVLEYDEQFF. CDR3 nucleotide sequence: TGTGCCAGTTCGGTGCTTGAATACGATGAGCAGTTCTTC.

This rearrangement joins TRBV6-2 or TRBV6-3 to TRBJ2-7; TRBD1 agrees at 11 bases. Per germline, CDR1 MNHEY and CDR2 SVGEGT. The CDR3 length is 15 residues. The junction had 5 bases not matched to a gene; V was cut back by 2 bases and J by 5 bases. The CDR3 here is CASSYTWTGGHEQYF. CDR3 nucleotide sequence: TGTGCCAGCAGTTACACCTGGACAGGGGGCCACGAGCAGTACTTC.

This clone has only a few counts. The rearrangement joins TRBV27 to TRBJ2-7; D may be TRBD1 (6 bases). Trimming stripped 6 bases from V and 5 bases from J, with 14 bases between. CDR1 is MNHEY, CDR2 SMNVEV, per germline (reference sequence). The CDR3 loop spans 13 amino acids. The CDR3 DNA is TGTGCCAGCAGAATTTCAGGGGACCACGAGCAGTACTTC. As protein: CASRISGDHEQYF.

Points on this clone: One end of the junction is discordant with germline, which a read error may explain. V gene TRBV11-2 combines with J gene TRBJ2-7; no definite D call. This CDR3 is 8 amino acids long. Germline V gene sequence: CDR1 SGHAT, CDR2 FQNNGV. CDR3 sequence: CASSLLGF. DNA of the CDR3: TGTGCCAGCAGCTTACTTGGGTTC.

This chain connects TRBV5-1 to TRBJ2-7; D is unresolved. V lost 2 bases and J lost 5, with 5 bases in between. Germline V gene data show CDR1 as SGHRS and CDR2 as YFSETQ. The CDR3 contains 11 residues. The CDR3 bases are TGCGCCAGCAGCTTTGCTAACGAGCAGTACTTC. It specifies CASSFANEQYF.

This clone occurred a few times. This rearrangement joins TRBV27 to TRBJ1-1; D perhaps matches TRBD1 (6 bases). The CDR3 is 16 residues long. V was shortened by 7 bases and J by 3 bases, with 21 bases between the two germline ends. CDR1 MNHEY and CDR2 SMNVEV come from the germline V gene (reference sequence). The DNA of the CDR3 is TGTGCCAGCAAACCCCAAAGGGGGAGTGGGTACACTGAAGCTTTCTTT. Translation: CASKPQRGSGYTEAFF.

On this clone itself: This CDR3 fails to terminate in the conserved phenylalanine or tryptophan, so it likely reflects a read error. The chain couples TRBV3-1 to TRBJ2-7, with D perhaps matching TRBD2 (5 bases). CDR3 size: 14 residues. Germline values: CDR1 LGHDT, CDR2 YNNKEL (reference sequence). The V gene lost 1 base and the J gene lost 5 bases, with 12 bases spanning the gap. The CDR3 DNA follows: TGTGCCAGCAGCCAAGCGAGAGGGAGCGACGAGCAGTACCTC. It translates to CASSQARGSDEQYL.

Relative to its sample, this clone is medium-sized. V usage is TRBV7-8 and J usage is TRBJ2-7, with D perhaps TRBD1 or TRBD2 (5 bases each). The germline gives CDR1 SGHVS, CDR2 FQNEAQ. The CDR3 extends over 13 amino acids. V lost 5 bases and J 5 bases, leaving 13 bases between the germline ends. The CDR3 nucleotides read TGTGCCAGCAGCCCAGGGACGGCCGACGAGCAGTACTTC. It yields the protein CASSPGTADEQYF.

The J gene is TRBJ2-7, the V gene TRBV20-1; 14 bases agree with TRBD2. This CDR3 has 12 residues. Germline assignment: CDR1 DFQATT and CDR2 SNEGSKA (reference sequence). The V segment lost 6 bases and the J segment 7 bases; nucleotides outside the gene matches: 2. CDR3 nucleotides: TGCAGTGCGGGACTAGCGGGAGTGGAGCAGTACTTC. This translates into CSAGLAGVEQYF.

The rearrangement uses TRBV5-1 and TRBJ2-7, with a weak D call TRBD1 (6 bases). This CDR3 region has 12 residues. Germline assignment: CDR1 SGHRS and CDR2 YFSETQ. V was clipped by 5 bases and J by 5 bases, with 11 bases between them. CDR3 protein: CASSYRADEQYF. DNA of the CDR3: TGCGCCAGCAGTTACAGGGCGGACGAGCAGTACTTC.

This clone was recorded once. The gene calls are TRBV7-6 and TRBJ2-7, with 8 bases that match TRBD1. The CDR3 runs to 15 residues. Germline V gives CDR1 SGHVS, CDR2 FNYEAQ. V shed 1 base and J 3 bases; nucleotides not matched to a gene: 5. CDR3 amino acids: CASSLGQGAIYEQYF. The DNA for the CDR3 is TGTGCCAGCAGCTTAGGGCAGGGGGCAATCTACGAGCAGTACTTC.

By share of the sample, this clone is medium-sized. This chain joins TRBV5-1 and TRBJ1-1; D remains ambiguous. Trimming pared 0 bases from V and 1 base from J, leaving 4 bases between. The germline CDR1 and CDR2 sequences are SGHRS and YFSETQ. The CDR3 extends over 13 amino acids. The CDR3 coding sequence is TGCGCCAGCAGCTTGGGCGGGAACACTGAAGCTTTCTTT. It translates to CASSLGGNTEAFF.

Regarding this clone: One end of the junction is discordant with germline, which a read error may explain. CDR3 nucleotides: TGTGCCATCAGCTCCGGGACAGGCAACACAGATACGCAGTATTTT. This translates into CAISSGTGNTDTQYF. The chain is built from TRBV11-3 and TRBJ2-3; 8 nucleotides match TRBD1. Germline V lookup: CDR1 SGHNT, CDR2 YENEEA. This CDR3 region has 15 residues.

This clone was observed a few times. CDR3 nucleotide sequence: TGTGCCAGCAGCCGGCCCCCCCCCATGGCTTCTGAAGCTTTCTTT. Its translation: CASSRPPPMASEAFF. V usage is TRBV27 and J usage is TRBJ1-1, with D unclear. V lost 6 bases and J 6 bases, leaving 20 bases between the germline ends. Germline V CDR1 and CDR2: MNHEY, SMNVEV (reference sequence). CDR3 length equals 15 residues.

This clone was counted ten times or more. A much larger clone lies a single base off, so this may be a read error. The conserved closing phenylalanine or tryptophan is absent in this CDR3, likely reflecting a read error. In nucleotides, the CDR3 is TGTGCCAGCAGCTTAACAGCGGGGACAAGCACAGATACGCAGTATTTA. Its translation is CASSLTAGTSTDTQYL. The V and J genes are TRBV7-3 and TRBJ2-3; D might be TRBD2 (7 bases). The CDR3 is 16 amino acids. The germline V gene has CDR1 SGHTA and CDR2 FQGTGA. The V end lost 0 bases, the J end lost 0 bases, and 10 bases lay between the germline ends.

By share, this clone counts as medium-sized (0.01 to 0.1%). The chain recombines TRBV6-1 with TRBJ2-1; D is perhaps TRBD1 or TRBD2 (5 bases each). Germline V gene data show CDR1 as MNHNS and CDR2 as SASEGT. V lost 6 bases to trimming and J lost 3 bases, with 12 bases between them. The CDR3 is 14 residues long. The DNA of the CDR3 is TGTGCCAGCAGAGTACGGGGCGTCTACAATGAGCAGTTCTTC. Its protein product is CASRVRGVYNEQFF.

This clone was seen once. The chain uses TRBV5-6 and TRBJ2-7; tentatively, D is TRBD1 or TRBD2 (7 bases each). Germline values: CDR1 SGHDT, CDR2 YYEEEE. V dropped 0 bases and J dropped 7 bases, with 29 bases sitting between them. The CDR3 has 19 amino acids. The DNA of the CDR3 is TGTGCCAGCAGCTTGGGGGCCCACGGGGCAGGGGGTCCCGGGGGGGAGCAGTACTTC. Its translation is CASSLGAHGAGGPGGEQYF.

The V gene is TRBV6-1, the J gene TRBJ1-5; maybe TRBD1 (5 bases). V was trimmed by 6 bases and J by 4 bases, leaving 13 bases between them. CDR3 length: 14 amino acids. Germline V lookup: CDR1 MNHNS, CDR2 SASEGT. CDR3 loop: CASRGGGSNQPQHF. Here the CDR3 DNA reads TGTGCCAGCAGGGGGGGAGGGAGTAATCAGCCCCAGCATTTT.

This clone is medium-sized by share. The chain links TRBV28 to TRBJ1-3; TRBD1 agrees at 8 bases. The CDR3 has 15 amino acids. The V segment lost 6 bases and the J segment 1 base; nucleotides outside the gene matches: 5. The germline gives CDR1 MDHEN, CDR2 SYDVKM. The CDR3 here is CASSQGQGSGNTIYF. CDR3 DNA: TGTGCCAGCAGCCAAGGACAGGGTTCTGGAAACACCATATATTTT. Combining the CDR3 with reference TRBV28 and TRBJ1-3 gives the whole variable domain DVKVTQSSRYLVKRTGEKVFLECVQDMDHENMFWYRQDPGLGLRLIYFSYDVKMKEKGDIPEGYSVSREKKERFSLILESASTNQTSMYLCASSQGQGSGNTIYFGEGSWLTVV.

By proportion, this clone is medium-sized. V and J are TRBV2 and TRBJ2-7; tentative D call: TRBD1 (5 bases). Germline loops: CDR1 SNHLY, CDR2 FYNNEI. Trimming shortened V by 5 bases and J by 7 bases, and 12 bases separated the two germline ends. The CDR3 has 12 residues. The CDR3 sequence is CASSLRVWEQYF. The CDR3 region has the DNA TGTGCCAGCAGTCTCAGGGTATGGGAGCAGTACTTC. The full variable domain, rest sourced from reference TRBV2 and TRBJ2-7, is EPEVTQTPSHQVTQMGQEVILRCVPISNHLYFYWYRQILGQKVEFLVSFYNNEISEKSEIFDDQFSVERPDGSNFTLKIRSTKLEDSAMYFCASSLRVWEQYFGPGTRLTVT.

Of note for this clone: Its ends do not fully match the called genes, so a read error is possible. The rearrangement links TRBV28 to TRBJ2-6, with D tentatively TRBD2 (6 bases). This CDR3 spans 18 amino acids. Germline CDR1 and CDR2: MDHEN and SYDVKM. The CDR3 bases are TGTGCCAGCATTTCTACCCTGGGAGGCCCCTCTGGCGCCAACGTCCTGACTTTC. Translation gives CASISTLGGPSGANVLTF.

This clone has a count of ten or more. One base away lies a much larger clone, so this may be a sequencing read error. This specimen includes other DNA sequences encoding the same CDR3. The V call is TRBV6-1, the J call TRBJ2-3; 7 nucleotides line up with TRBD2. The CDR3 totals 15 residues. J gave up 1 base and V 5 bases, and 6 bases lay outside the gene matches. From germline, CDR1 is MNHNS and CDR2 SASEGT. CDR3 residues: CASSFLAGGTDTQYF. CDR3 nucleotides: TGTGCCAGCAGTTTCTTGGCGGGAGGCACAGATACGCAGTATTTT.

This chain's CDR3 is CASSQAWETSYNSPLHF. CDR3 in DNA: TGCGCCAGCAGCCAAGCCTGGGAGACCTCCTATAATTCACCCCTCCACTTT. V is TRBV4-1 and J is TRBJ1-6; no reliable D call. The CDR3 covers 17 residues. Between the trimmed V and J ends, which lost 1 base and 0 bases, there was a span of 10 bases. Germline V gene lookup returns CDR1 MGHRA and CDR2 YSYEKL.